This T cell receptor beta chain was obtained from a study of beta chain features in type 1 diabetes. General study points: TCRB rearrangement may or may not be influenced by HLA type; here this remained unresolved. More deletions and fewer insertions at VDJ junctions were seen in type 1 diabetes patients. In all four CD4+ subsets, TCRB CDR3 length was significantly, moderately reduced in type 1 diabetes.

Isolated RNA was reverse transcribed in full, so expressed TCRB transcripts were sequenced. The protocol was immunoSEQ multiplex PCR, while the TCRdb copy is restricted to in-frame clones and leaves out a portion. The sample has about 120,000 clones, roughly 15% seen once; the top ten hold about 2.5%. For this clone: Antigen unknown.

This CDR3 is built from 12 residues. Trimming cost V 0 bases and J 8 bases, with 5 bases left between them. CDR1 and CDR2 (germline): LNHNV, YYDKDF (reference sequence). The chain recombines TRBV15 with TRBJ1-5; no reliable D call. The TCR comes from a young man with type 1 diabetes. What was sequenced was central memory CD4+ T cells from blood. DNA for the CDR3: TGTGCCACCAGCAGAGACCTTAAGCCCCAGCATTTT. It is translated as CATSRDLKPQHF.